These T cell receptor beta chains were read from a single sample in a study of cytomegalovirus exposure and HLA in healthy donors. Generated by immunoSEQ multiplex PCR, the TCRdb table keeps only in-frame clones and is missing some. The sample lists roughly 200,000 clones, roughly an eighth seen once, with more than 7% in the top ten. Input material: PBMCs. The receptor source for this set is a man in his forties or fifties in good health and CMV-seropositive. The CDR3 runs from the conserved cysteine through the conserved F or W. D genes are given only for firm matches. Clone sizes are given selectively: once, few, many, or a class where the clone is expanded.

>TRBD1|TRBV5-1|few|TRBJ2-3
CASSIQRQGLGTDTQYF
TGCGCCAGCAGCATACAACGACAGGGCCTAGGCACAGATACGCAGTATTTT
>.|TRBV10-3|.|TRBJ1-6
CATRGRDNSPLHF
TGTGCCACTAGAGGCAGGGATAATTCACCCCTCCACTTT
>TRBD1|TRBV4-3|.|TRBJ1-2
CASSQDRVGGYTF
TGCGCCAGCAGCCAGGACAGGGTGGGTGGCTACACCTTC
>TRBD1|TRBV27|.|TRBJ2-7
CASSWDRGDEQYF
TGTGCCAGCAGTTGGGACAGGGGAGACGAGCAGTACTTC
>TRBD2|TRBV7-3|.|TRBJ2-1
CASSPQAGVTYNEQFF
TGTGCCAGCAGCCCTCAAGCGGGGGTTACCTACAATGAGCAGTTCTTC
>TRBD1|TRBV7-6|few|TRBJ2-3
CASSVLSGGETDTQYF
TGTGCCAGCAGCGTCCTTTCAGGGGGCGAGACAGATACGCAGTATTTT
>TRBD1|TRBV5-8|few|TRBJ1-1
CASSRQDRVGTEAFF
TGTGCCAGCAGCAGACAGGACAGGGTAGGCACTGAAGCTTTCTTT
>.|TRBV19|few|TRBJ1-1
CASSIVNTEAFF
TGTGCCAGTAGTATAGTAAACACTGAAGCTTTCTTT
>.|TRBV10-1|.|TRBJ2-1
CASSAWGDDEQFF
TGCGCCAGCAGTGCTTGGGGGGACGATGAGCAGTTCTTC
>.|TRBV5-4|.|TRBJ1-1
CASSMGGVNTEAFF
TGTGCCAGCAGCATGGGCGGGGTGAACACTGAAGCTTTCTTT
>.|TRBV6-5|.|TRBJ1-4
CASSSPRARNEKLFF
TGTGCCAGCAGTTCCCCCAGGGCTAGGAATGAAAAACTGTTTTTT
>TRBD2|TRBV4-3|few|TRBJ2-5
CASSQVPSGGPETQYF
TGCGCCAGCAGCCAAGTGCCTAGCGGGGGGCCGGAGACCCAGTACTTC
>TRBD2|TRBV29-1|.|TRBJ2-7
CSVNSGGEYEQYF
TGCAGCGTGAATAGCGGGGGGGAATACGAGCAGTACTTC
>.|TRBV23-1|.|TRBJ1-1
CASKVLYRALRTEAFF
TGCGCCAGCAAAGTGCTCTACAGGGCCCTGAGGACTGAAGCTTTCTTT
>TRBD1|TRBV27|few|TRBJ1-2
CASSPTLGQLYGYTF
TGTGCCAGCAGTCCAACGTTGGGACAGCTCTATGGCTACACCTTC
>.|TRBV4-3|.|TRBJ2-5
CASSQELSRQETQYF
TGCGCCAGCAGCCAAGAATTGTCTAGGCAAGAGACCCAGTACTTC
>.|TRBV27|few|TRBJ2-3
CASSLMGGRATDTQYF
TGTGCCAGCAGTTTAATGGGCGGCAGGGCAACAGATACGCAGTATTTT
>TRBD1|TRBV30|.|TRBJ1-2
CAWNRQGLTF
TGTGCCTGGAACCGACAGGGCCTGACCTTC
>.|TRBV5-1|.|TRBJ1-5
CASSWDILGPQHF
TGCGCCAGCAGCTGGGACATCTTGGGGCCCCAGCATTTT
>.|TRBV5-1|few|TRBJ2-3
CASSLDTGSTDTQYF
TGCGCCAGCAGCTTAGATACAGGTTCCACAGATACGCAGTATTTT
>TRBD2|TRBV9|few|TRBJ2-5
CASSVGADSYPGGETQYF
TGTGCCAGCAGCGTAGGTGCCGATTCCTACCCGGGGGGGGAGACCCAGTACTTC
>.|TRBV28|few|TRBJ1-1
CASSLPLGEAFF
TGTGCCAGCAGTTTGCCCCTTGGGGAGGCTTTCTTT
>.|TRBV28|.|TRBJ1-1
CATNPGGGFAFF
TGTGCCACCAACCCGGGGGGGGGTTTTGCTTTCTTT
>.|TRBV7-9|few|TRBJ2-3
CASTGDSDTQYF
TGTGCCAGCACCGGCGACTCGGATACGCAGTATTTT
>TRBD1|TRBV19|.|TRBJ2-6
CASTKGGTGGSPGANVLTF
TGTGCCAGTACCAAAGGGGGGACAGGGGGCTCTCCTGGGGCCAACGTCCTGACTTTC
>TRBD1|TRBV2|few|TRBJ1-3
CASSEDRGPGNTIYF
TGTGCCAGCAGTGAGGACAGGGGGCCTGGAAACACCATATATTTT
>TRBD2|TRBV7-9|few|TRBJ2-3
CASSSAGTSGSTDTQYF
TGTGCCAGCAGCTCGGCGGGGACTAGCGGGAGCACAGATACGCAGTATTTT
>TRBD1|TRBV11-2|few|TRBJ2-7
CASSRGQTYEQYF
TGTGCCAGCAGCAGGGGACAGACCTACGAGCAGTACTTC
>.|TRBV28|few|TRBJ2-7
CASSSTGGGPYEQYF
TGTGCCAGCAGTTCAACAGGGGGGGGCCCCTACGAGCAGTACTTC
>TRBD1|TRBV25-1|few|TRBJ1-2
CASSEPDRARGYTF
TGTGCCAGCAGTGAACCAGACAGGGCGCGCGGCTACACCTTC
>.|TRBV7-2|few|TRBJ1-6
CASSLYYSHLHF
TGTGCCAGCAGCCTGTACTATTCACACCTCCACTTT
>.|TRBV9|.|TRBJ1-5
CASSVGQSNQPQHF
TGTGCCAGCAGCGTGGGGCAGAGCAATCAGCCCCAGCATTTT
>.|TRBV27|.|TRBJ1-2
CASSFRGNYGYTF
TGTGCCAGCAGTTTTAGAGGAAACTATGGCTACACCTTC
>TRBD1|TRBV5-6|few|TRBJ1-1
CASSFWTGTGSTEAFF
TGTGCCAGCAGCTTCTGGACAGGGACGGGGAGCACTGAAGCTTTCTTT
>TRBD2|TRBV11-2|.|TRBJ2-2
CASTLGLAGGRDTGELFF
TGTGCCAGCACCTTGGGACTAGCGGGGGGCCGGGACACCGGGGAGCTGTTTTTT
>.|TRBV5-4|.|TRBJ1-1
CASSLLERNTEAFF
TGTGCCAGCAGCTTACTTGAAAGGAACACTGAAGCTTTCTTT
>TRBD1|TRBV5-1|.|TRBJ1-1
CASSLAGTGSEAFF
TGCGCCAGCAGCTTGGCCGGGACAGGGTCTGAAGCTTTCTTT
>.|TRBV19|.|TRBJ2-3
CASSIREVSGTQYF
TGTGCCAGTAGTATAAGGGAGGTAAGCGGGACGCAGTATTTT
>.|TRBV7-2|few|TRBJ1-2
CASSSGQFLGYTF
TGTGCCAGCAGCTCCGGACAGTTTCTCGGCTACACCTTC
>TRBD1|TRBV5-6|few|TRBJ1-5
CASSLGAGTANQPQHF
TGTGCCAGCAGCTTGGGGGCTGGGACAGCCAATCAGCCCCAGCATTTT
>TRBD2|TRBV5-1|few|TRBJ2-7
CASSPNPGLAGPSYEQYF
TGCGCCAGCAGCCCGAACCCGGGACTAGCGGGGCCCTCCTACGAGCAGTACTTC
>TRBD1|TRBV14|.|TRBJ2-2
CASSRDRGSGELFF
TGTGCCAGCAGCCGGGACAGGGGTTCCGGGGAGCTGTTTTTT
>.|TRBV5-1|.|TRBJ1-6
CASSAGTVNSPLHF
TGCGCCAGCAGCGCGGGGACGGTAAATTCACCCCTCCACTTT
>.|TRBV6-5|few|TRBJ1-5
CATQTGPSQPQHF
TGTGCCACCCAGACAGGACCCAGTCAGCCCCAGCATTTT
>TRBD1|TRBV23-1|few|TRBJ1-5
CASSFRTGIQPQHF
TGCGCCAGCAGTTTCCGGACAGGAATTCAGCCCCAGCATTTT